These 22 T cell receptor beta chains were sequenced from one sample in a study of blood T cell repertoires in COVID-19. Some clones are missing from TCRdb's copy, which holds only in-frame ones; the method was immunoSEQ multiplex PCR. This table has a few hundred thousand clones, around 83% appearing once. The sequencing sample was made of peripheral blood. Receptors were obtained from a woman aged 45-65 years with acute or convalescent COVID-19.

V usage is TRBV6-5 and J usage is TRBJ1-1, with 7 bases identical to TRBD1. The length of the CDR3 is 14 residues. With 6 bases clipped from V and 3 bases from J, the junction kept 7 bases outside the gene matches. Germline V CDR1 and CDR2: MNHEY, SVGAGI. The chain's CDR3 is CASRSTGKDTEAFF. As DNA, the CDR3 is TGTGCCAGCAGGTCGACAGGGAAGGACACTGAAGCTTTCTTT.

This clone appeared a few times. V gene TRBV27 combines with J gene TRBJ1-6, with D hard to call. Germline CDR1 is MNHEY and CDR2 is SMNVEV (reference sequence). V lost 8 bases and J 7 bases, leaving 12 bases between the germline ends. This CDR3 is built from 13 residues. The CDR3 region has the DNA TGTGCCAGCCACCCTGCAGGAAATTCACCCCTCCACTTT. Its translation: CASHPAGNSPLHF.

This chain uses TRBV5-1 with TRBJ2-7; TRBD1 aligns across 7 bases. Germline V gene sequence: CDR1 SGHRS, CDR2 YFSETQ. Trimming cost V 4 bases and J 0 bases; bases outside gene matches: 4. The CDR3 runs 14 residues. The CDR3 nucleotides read TGCGCCAGCAGCGCCGGGGACAGCTCCTACGAGCAGTACGTC. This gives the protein CASSAGDSSYEQYV.

CDR3 in amino acids: CASSARTGPGGYTF. Written as DNA, the CDR3 is TGTGCCAGCAGCGCGAGGACAGGCCCGGGGGGCTACACCTTC. The chain has TRBV5-4 and TRBJ1-2; 7 bases fit TRBD1. CDR3 size: 14 residues. After removal of 4 bases from V and 8 bases from J, the junction contained 11 bases not matched to a gene. Germline CDR1 SGHNT, CDR2 YYREEE (reference sequence). Full variable domain (remainder filled in from reference TRBV5-4 and TRBJ1-2): ETGVTQSPTHLIKTRGQQVTLRCSSQSGHNTVSWYQQALGQGPQFIFQYYREEENGRGNFPPRFSGLQFPNYSSELNVNALELDDSALYLCASSARTGPGGYTFGSGTRLTVV.

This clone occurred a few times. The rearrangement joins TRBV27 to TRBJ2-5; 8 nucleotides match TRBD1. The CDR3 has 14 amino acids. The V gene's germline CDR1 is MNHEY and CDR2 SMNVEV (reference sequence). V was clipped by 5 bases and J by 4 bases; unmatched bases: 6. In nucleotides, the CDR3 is TGTGCCAGCAGTCGCGGGACAGGTCCAGAGACCCAGTACTTC. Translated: CASSRGTGPETQYF.

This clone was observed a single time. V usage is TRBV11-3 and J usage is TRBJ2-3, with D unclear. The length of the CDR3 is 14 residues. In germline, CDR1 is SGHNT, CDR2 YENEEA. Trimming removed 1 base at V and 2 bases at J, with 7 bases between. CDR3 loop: CASSLGQDTDTQYF. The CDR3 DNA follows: TGTGCCAGCAGCTTAGGGCAGGACACAGATACGCAGTATTTT.

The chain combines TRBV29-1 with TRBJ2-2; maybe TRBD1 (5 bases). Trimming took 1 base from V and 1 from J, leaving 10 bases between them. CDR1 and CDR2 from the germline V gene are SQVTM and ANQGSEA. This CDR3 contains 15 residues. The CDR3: CSVEAQGMNTGELFF. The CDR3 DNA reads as TGCAGCGTTGAAGCTCAGGGAATGAACACCGGGGAGCTGTTTTTT.

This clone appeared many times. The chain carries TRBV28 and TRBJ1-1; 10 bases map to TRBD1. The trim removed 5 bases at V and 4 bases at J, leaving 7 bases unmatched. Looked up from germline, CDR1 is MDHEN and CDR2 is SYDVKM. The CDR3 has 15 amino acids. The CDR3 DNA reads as TGTGCCAGCAGTGACAGGGGGCTTAGGGGCACTGAAGCTTTCTTT. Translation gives CASSDRGLRGTEAFF.

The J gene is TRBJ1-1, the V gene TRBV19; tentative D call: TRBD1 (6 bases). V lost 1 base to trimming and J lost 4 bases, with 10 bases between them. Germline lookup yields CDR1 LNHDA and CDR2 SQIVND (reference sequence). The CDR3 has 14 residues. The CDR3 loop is CASSIALDSTEAFF. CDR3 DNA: TGTGCCAGTAGTATAGCCCTGGACAGCACTGAAGCTTTCTTT.

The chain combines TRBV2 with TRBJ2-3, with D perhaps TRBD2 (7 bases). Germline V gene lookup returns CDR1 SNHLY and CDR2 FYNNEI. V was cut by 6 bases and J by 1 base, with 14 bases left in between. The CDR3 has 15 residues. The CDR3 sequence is CASSAPGGRTDTQYF. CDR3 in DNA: TGTGCCAGCAGCGCCCCCGGGGGGCGCACAGATACGCAGTATTTT.

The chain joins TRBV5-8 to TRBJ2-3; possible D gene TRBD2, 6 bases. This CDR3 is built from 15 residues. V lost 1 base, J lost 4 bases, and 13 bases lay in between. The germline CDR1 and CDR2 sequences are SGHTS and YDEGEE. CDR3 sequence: CASSLMGTPPDTQYF. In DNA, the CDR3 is TGTGCCAGCAGCTTGATGGGGACTCCTCCAGATACGCAGTATTTT. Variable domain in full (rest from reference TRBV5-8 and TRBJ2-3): EAGVTQSPTHLIKTRGQQATLRCSPISGHTSVYWYQQALGLGLQFLLWYDEGEERNRGNFPPRFSGRQFPNYSSELNVNALELEDSALYLCASSLMGTPPDTQYFGPGTRLTVL.

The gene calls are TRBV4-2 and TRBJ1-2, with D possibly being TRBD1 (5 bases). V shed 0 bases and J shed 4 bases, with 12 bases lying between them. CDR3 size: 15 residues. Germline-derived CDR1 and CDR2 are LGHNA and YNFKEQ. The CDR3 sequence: CASSQDREGIYGYTF. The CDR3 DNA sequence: TGTGCCAGCAGCCAAGATCGGGAGGGGATCTATGGCTACACCTTC.

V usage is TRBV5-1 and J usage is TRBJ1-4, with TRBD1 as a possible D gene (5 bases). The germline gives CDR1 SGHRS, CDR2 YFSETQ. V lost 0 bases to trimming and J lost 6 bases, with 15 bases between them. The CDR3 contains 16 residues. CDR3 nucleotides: TGCGCCAGCAGCTTGGAGGACACAGGAGGGGATGAAAAACTGTTTTTT. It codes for CASSLEDTGGDEKLFF.

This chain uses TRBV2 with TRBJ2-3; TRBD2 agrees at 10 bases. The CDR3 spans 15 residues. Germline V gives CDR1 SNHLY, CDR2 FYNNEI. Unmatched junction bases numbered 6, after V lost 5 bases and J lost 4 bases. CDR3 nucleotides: TGTGCCAGCAGTTTACTAGCGGGACAGGCAGATACGCAGTATTTT. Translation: CASSLLAGQADTQYF. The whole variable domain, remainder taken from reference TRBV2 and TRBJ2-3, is EPEVTQTPSHQVTQMGQEVILRCVPISNHLYFYWYRQILGQKVEFLVSFYNNEISEKSEIFDDQFSVERPDGSNFTLKIRSTKLEDSAMYFCASSLLAGQADTQYFGPGTRLTVL.

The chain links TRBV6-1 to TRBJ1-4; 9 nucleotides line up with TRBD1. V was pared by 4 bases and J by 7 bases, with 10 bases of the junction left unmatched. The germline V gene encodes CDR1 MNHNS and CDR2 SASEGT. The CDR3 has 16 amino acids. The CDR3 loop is CASSGDPGQGGEKLFF. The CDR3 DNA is TGTGCCAGCAGTGGCGATCCGGGACAGGGAGGTGAAAAACTGTTTTTT.

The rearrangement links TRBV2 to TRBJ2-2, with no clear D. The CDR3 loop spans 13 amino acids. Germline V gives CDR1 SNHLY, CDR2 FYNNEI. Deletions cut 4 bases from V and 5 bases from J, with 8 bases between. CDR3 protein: CASSVRGTGELFF. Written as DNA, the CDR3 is TGTGCCAGCAGTGTTCGAGGTACCGGGGAGCTGTTTTTT.

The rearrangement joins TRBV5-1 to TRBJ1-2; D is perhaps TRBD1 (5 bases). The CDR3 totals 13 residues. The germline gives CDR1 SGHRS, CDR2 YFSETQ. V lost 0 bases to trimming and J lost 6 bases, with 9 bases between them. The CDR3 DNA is TGCGCCAGCAGCTTGGTGCAGGGCAATGGCTACACCTTC. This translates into CASSLVQGNGYTF.

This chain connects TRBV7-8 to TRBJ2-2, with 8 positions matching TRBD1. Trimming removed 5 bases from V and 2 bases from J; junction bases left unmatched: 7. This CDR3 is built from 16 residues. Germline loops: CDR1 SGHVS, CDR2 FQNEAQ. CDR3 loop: CASSTDRAPNTGELFF. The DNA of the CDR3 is TGTGCCAGCAGCACGGACAGGGCTCCTAACACCGGGGAGCTGTTTTTT.

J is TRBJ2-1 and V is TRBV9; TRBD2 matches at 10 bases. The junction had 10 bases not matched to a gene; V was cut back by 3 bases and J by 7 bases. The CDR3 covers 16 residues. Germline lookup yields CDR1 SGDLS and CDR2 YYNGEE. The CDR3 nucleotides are TGTGCCAGCAGCGCCGTGGGTAGCGGGGGGTTTAATGAGCAGTTCTTC. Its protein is CASSAVGSGGFNEQFF.

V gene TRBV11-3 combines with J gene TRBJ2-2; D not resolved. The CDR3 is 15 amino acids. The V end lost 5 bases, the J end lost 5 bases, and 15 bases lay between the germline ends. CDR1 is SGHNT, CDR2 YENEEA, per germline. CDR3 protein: CASSPGQAPTGELFF. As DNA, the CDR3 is TGTGCCAGCAGCCCTGGGCAGGCTCCTACCGGGGAGCTGTTTTTT. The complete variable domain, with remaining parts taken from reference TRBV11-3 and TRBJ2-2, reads EAGVVQSPRYKIIEKKQPVAFWCNPISGHNTLYWYLQNLGQGPELLIRYENEEAVDDSQLPKDRFSAERLKGVDSTLKIQPAELGDSAVYLCASSPGQAPTGELFFGEGSRLTVL.

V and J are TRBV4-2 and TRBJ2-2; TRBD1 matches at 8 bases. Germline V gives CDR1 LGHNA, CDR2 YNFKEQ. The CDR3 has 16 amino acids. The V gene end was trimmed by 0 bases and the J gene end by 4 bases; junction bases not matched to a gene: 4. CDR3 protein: CASSQDRGLGTGELFF. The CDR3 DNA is TGTGCCAGCAGCCAAGACAGGGGGCTCGGCACCGGGGAGCTGTTTTTT.

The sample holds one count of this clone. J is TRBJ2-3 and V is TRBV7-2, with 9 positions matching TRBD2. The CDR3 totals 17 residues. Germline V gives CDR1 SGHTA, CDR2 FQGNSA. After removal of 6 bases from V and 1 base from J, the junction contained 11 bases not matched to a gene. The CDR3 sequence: CASSLGGSGGRTDTQYF. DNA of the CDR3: TGTGCCAGCAGTTTGGGGGGTAGCGGGGGCCGCACAGATACGCAGTATTTT.